This T cell receptor beta chain comes out of a study of beta chain features in type 1 diabetes. Overall study results and limits: In every one of the four CD4+ subsets, TCRB CDR3s were moderately but significantly shorter in Type 1 diabetes patients.

This CDR3 region has 13 residues. V was clipped by 5 bases and J by 6 bases; unmatched bases: 6. Germline CDR1 and CDR2: SGHDN and FVKESK. As every portion of the isolated RNA was reverse transcribed, the sequencing read expressed TCRB transcripts. TCRdb's table, derived via immunoSEQ multiplex PCR, lists solely in-frame clones and lacks some. The sample lists hundreds of thousands of clones, over 11% occurring once. Only a few counts were recorded for this clone. Its antigen is still unknown. The chain employs TRBV14 and TRBJ1-1, with TRBD1 identical over 7 bases. Sequenced: naive CD4+ T cells from blood. The sequence came from a young man with type 1 diabetes. CDR3 region: CASSSRGISEAFF. DNA for the CDR3: TGTGCCAGCAGCTCCAGGGGGATCTCTGAAGCTTTCTTT.